This T cell receptor beta chain was obtained from a study of T-cell memory formation after mild COVID-19. Study details: TCR clusters largely stayed donor specific. Study-level results: That cross-reactive memory joined was suggested by some responding clones appearing in pre-infection memory.

Points on this clonotype: Antigen specificity is unknown.

J was trimmed by 6 bases and V by 6 bases; bases with no gene match: 11. This CDR3 is built from 16 residues. With constant-segment primers, 5'RACE yielded cDNA libraries of TCR alpha and TCR beta that carried sample barcodes and UMIs. Via MiXCR, TCRdb re-called the 5' RACE reads, giving one row per CDR3 protein. The sample includes about 440,000 distinct CDR3 sequences, around 20% of them seen just once. The V and J genes are TRBV12-3 or TRBV12-4 and TRBJ1-5; TRBD1 aligns across 10 bases. The clonotype was recovered from an adult woman who had mild COVID-19 (a few samples of this study predate the infection). Cell type and time point are not known. The sample taken for sequencing was PBMCs or a T cell subset sorted from them (not recorded which). In DNA, the CDR3 is TGTGCCAGCAGGGCTAGCCGGGACAGGGGTTTTCAGCCCCAGCATTTT. Protein sequence: CASRASRDRGFQPQHF.